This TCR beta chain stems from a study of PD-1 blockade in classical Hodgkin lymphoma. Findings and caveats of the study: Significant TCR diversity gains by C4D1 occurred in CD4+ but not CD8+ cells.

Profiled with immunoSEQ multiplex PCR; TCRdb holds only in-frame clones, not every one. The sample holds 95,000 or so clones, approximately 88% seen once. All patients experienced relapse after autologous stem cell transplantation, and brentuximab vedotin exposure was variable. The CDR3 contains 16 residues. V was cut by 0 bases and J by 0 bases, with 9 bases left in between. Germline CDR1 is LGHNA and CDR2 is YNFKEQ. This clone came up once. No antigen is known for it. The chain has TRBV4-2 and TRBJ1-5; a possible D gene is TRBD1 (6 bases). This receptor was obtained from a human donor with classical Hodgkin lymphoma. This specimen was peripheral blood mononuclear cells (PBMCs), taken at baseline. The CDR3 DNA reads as TGTGCCAGCAGCCAAGAACAGGGCCATAGCAATCAGCCCCAGCATTTT. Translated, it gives CASSQEQGHSNQPQHF.